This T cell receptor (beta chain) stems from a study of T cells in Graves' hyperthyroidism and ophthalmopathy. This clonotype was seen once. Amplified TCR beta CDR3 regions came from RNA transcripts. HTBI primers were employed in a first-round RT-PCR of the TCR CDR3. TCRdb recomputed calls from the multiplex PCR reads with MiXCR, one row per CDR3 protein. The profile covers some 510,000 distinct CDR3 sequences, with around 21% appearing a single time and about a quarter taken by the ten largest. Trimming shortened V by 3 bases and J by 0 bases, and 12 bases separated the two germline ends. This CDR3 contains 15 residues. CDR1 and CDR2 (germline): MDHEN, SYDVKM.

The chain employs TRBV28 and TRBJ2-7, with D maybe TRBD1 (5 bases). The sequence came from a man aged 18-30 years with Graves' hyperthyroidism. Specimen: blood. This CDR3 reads CASSFRWGSSYEQYF. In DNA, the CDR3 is TGTGCCAGCAGTTTTAGGTGGGGCAGCTCCTACGAGCAGTACTTC.